A selection of T cell receptor beta chains follows, all from one sample in a study of ipilimumab plus nivolumab after autologous stem cell transplantation. Clones were read by immunoSEQ multiplex PCR, and TCRdb kept only the in-frame ones, dropping some. The sample holds tens of thousands of clones, about 86% seen once. The source was PBMCs, collected in a trial of ipilimumab plus nivolumab as post-transplant consolidation. These TCRs come from a male donor with diffuse large B-cell lymphoma. CDR3s include the opening cysteine and the closing phenylalanine or tryptophan. The D gene is left open where the match is weak. The size entry is marked missing in some rows and otherwise reads once, few, many or a size class.

j_call,v_call,clone_size,d_call,cdr3_nt,cdr3_aa
TRBJ2-2,TRBV6-6,NA,NA,TGTGCCAGCAGTTACCAAGGCAGGGGGAACACCGGGGAGCTGTTTTTT,CASSYQGRGNTGELFF
TRBJ1-4,TRBV11-2,NA,NA,TGTGCCAGCAGGGTACAGGGACGACAAACTAATGAAAAACTGTTTTTT,CASRVQGRQTNEKLFF
TRBJ2-3,TRBV4-3,NA,TRBD1,TGCGCCAGCAGCCAAGGGCTCGTCGGCGGACAGGGAGGTATCACAGATACGCAGTATTTT,CASSQGLVGGQGGITDTQYF
TRBJ2-1,TRBV18,NA,TRBD1,TGTGCCAGCTCACCTACAGGGGGTGAGCAGTTCTTC,CASSPTGGEQFF
TRBJ2-3,TRBV7-2,once,NA,TGTGCCAGCAGCCCCCTAACCTTGGGTTCCGATACGCAGTATTTT,CASSPLTLGSDTQYF
TRBJ2-7,TRBV10-3,once,TRBD2,TGTGCCATCAGATCCCTAGCGGGGGGTTCGCCCTACGAGCAGTACTTC,CAIRSLAGGSPYEQYF
TRBJ2-4,TRBV11-2,NA,TRBD2,TGTGCCAGCAGTCTAGCGGGGACGAAAAACATTCAGTACTTC,CASSLAGTKNIQYF
TRBJ1-2,TRBV27,NA,NA,TGTGCCAGCAGTTGGGGTAGGGGGGGTGGCTACACCTTC,CASSWGRGGGYTF
TRBJ2-7,TRBV7-9,NA,NA,TGTGCCAGCAGCTTCGCTGGGCATCAGGGGCAGTACTTC,CASSFAGHQGQYF
TRBJ2-1,TRBV18,few,TRBD2,TGTGCCAGCTCACTGCGCGGGGGATTCAATGAGCAGTTCTTC,CASSLRGGFNEQFF
TRBJ2-1,TRBV5-6,NA,TRBD1,TGTGCCAGCAGCTTTGCCCCCACAGGGGGCAATGAGCAGTTCTTC,CASSFAPTGGNEQFF
TRBJ1-5,TRBV10-3,NA,NA,TGTGCCATCAGTGCGGCCTACAATCAGCCCCAGCATTTT,CAISAAYNQPQHF
TRBJ2-5,TRBV7-2,NA,NA,TGTGCCAGCAGCTTAGCAGGGACCCAAGAGACCCAGTACTTC,CASSLAGTQETQYF
TRBJ1-2,TRBV19,NA,TRBD1,TGTGCCAGTAGTAGGGGGGACAGAGGCTACACCTTC,CASSRGDRGYTF
TRBJ1-6,TRBV2,few,NA,TGTGCCAGCTTCCCGAGCTCCTATAATTCACCCCTCCACTTT,CASFPSSYNSPLHF
TRBJ2-5,TRBV7-8,NA,TRBD1,TGTGCCAGCAGCACAAGCCGGGACAGGGGCCTTCGAGAGACCCAGTACTTC,CASSTSRDRGLRETQYF
TRBJ1-1,TRBV5-4,NA,NA,TGTGCCAGCAGCTTGGAATCAGGGACTACTGAAGCTTTCTTT,CASSLESGTTEAFF
TRBJ1-4,TRBV18,NA,NA,TGTGCCAGCTCACCCGAGAGGGTGAAGAGTGAAAAACTGTTTTTT,CASSPERVKSEKLFF
TRBJ2-2,TRBV7-2,NA,NA,TGTGCCAGCAGCTTAGGGACAGCTTTCACCGGGGAGCTGTTTTTT,CASSLGTAFTGELFF
TRBJ2-2,TRBV6-1,NA,NA,TGTGCCAGCAGTGGATGGCAGGGAAGGGGTACCGGGGAGCTGTTTTTT,CASSGWQGRGTGELFF
TRBJ1-5,TRBV30,NA,TRBD1,TGTGCCTGGAGTGTAGGGGGCGGTCAGCCCCAGCATTTT,CAWSVGGGQPQHF
TRBJ1-1,TRBV4-2,once,NA,TGTGCCAGCAGCCAAGATAGGACAGTCCCTGAAGCTTTCTTT,CASSQDRTVPEAFF
TRBJ2-1,TRBV6-6,NA,NA,TGTGCCAGCAGTCCGGCCCTGAAGGGCCTATACAATGAGCAGTTCTTC,CASSPALKGLYNEQFF
TRBJ1-2,TRBV5-6,once,TRBD1,TGTGCCAGCAGCTTCGGACAGGGCTATGGCTACACCTTC,CASSFGQGYGYTF
TRBJ1-6,TRBV19,NA,NA,TGTGCCAGTAGTGACCCCTACTACAGCGGGGGGAATTCACCCCTCCACTTT,CASSDPYYSGGNSPLHF
TRBJ1-3,TRBV6-1,NA,NA,TGTGCCAGCAGTGAGGTTCCAGTCTCTGGAAACACCATATATTTT,CASSEVPVSGNTIYF
TRBJ2-5,TRBV7-9,NA,NA,TGTGCCAGCAGCCCTTCGGGTTTCCAAGAGACCCAGTACTTC,CASSPSGFQETQYF
TRBJ2-5,TRBV2,NA,NA,TGTGCCAGCAGCAAAGGGGGGGGAGGGGAGTCCCAGTACTTC,CASSKGGGGESQYF
TRBJ1-4,TRBV25-1,NA,NA,TGTGCCAGCAGTGAACCGGGGGGACTAGGGGAAAAACTGTTTTTT,CASSEPGGLGEKLFF
TRBJ2-3,TRBV2,NA,NA,TGTGCCAGCAGTCTAGGCACAGATACGCAGTATTTT,CASSLGTDTQYF
TRBJ2-2,TRBV5-4,NA,NA,TGTGCCACCTGGGTATGGGGGGGCCGAATCGGGGAGCTGTTTTTT,CATWVWGGRIGELFF
TRBJ1-5,TRBV2,NA,NA,TGTGCCAGCAGTGAGGCCGGACCATGGGATCAGCCCCAGCATTTT,CASSEAGPWDQPQHF
TRBJ2-7,TRBV7-9,NA,NA,TGTGCCAGCAGCTTGGGGGGACTTCGCTACGAGCAGTACTTC,CASSLGGLRYEQYF
TRBJ1-5,TRBV18,NA,NA,TGTGCCAGCTCACCACCGGGCGCCACCCTCAATCAGCCCCAGCATTTT,CASSPPGATLNQPQHF
TRBJ1-1,TRBV14,NA,TRBD1,TGTGCCAGCAGCCAAACAGGGGCCTACACTGAAGCTTTCTTT,CASSQTGAYTEAFF
TRBJ1-4,TRBV10-2,NA,TRBD1,TGCGCCAGCAGTGAGCCGGGGACAGGGCAACAAGAAAAACTGTTTTTT,CASSEPGTGQQEKLFF
TRBJ2-3,TRBV5-6,NA,TRBD2,TGTGCCAGCACTACCAAGCGGGGTATGGATACGCAGTATTTT,CASTTKRGMDTQYF
TRBJ2-1,TRBV7-8,NA,TRBD1,TGTGCCAGCAACGTACAGGGGGCCACCTACAATGAGCAGTTCTTC,CASNVQGATYNEQFF
TRBJ2-7,TRBV7-2,NA,NA,TGTGCCAGCAGCTTAGGTGCTCGCGTCGTCTTC,CASSLGARVVF
TRBJ2-5,TRBV7-2,NA,NA,TGTGCCAGCAGCCGATTGAAGGCGGGACAGTTTCAAGAGACCCAGTACTTC,CASSRLKAGQFQETQYF
TRBJ2-1,TRBV4-2,once,NA,TGTGCCAGCAGCCAAGATAAAGGGGCGGGGCGGAATGAGCAGTTCTTC,CASSQDKGAGRNEQFF
TRBJ2-3,TRBV27,NA,NA,TGTGCCAGCAGTTCTTTGACCCTGCACACAGATACGCAGTATTTT,CASSSLTLHTDTQYF
TRBJ2-2,TRBV9,NA,NA,TGTGCCAGCAGCGTAGAAGGCGCCGGGGAGCTGTTTTTT,CASSVEGAGELFF
TRBJ2-5,TRBV7-2,NA,NA,TGTGCCAGCAGCTTAGGTAGAAAAGAGACCCAGTACTTC,CASSLGRKETQYF
TRBJ1-4,TRBV7-3,NA,NA,TGTGCCAGCACCAATAATGAAAAACTGTTTTTT,CASTNNEKLFF
TRBJ1-2,TRBV7-9,few,NA,TGTGCCAGCAGCTTACCGACCCCCAGCTATGGCTACACCTTC,CASSLPTPSYGYTF
TRBJ2-3,TRBV9,NA,TRBD2,TGTGCCAGCGACTCCGGACTAGCGCCGGATACGCAGTATTTT,CASDSGLAPDTQYF
TRBJ1-2,TRBV6-5,NA,NA,TGTGCCAGCAGTTACTCCTCAGGATCTAACTATGGCTACACCTTC,CASSYSSGSNYGYTF
TRBJ1-5,TRBV21-1,few,NA,TGTGCCAGCAGCAAAGCCAGGAATAGCAATCAGCCCCAGCATTTT,CASSKARNSNQPQHF
TRBJ2-2,TRBV9,NA,NA,TGTGCCAGCAGCGTAGAAGCATATATTGACGGGGAGCTGTTTTTT,CASSVEAYIDGELFF
TRBJ1-2,TRBV4-3,NA,NA,TGCGCCAGCAGCCAAGATCTTAGGACCGCTGATGGCTACACCTTC,CASSQDLRTADGYTF
TRBJ1-2,TRBV7-9,once,NA,TGTGCCAGCAGCTCTCGTAGCACAGGGTCCTATGGCTACACCTTC,CASSSRSTGSYGYTF
TRBJ2-5,TRBV29-1,NA,NA,TGCAGCGCCCACTGGGGGATAGAGACCCAGTACTTC,CSAHWGIETQYF
TRBJ2-7,TRBV11-2,NA,NA,TGTGCCAGCAGCTTAGATTGGAGCTTGTACGAGCAGTACTTC,CASSLDWSLYEQYF